This is a list of T cell receptor beta chains from one sample in a study of post-analysis software for immune sequencing data. TCRdb reprocessed the PCR reads with MiXCR, giving one entry per CDR3 protein. The sample holds around 400,000 distinct CDR3 sequences, 39% seen once. Sequenced material: blood. All receptors derive from a girl aged 2 to 10 with multiple sclerosis. Both conserved end residues are part of each CDR3. Each record gives: D gene, V gene, clone size, J gene, CDR3 DNA, CDR3 protein. The D gene is left open where the match is weak. A row's size may be missing; if present it is once, few, many or a size class.

d_call: TRBD2
v_call: TRBV25-1
clone_size: -
j_call: TRBJ2-5
cdr3_nt: TGTACCAGCAGTGGGGACGATAGCGGGAGTGGTCAAGAGACCCAGTACTTC
cdr3_aa: CTSSGDDSGSGQETQYF

d_call: -
v_call: TRBV4-2
clone_size: many
j_call: TRBJ2-1
cdr3_nt: TGTGCCAGCAGCCAAGTTAATGAGCAGTTCTTC
cdr3_aa: CASSQVNEQFF

d_call: -
v_call: TRBV5-1
clone_size: -
j_call: TRBJ2-7
cdr3_nt: TGCGCCAGCAGCTTTGCGGTTACCTACGAGCAGTACTTC
cdr3_aa: CASSFAVTYEQYF

d_call: -
v_call: TRBV28
clone_size: -
j_call: TRBJ1-2
cdr3_nt: TGTGCCAGCCAACAGGAGATCTATGGCTACACCTTC
cdr3_aa: CASQQEIYGYTF

d_call: TRBD1
v_call: TRBV6-6
clone_size: -
j_call: TRBJ1-4
cdr3_nt: TGTGCCAGCAGTTCGTTTGGACAGGCGCCAACTAATGAAAAACTGTTTTTT
cdr3_aa: CASSSFGQAPTNEKLFF

d_call: -
v_call: TRBV5-6
clone_size: few
j_call: TRBJ1-5
cdr3_nt: TGTGCCAGCAGCTTAGACGGGGGATCGTACCAAAATCAGCCCCAGCATTTT
cdr3_aa: CASSLDGGSYQNQPQHF

d_call: -
v_call: TRBV6-2/TRBV6-3
clone_size: -
j_call: TRBJ2-5
cdr3_nt: TGTGCCAGCAGTTACGCCTCACCGCAAGAGACCCAGTACTTC
cdr3_aa: CASSYASPQETQYF

d_call: -
v_call: TRBV20-1
clone_size: -
j_call: TRBJ1-5
cdr3_nt: TGCAGTGCTAGGAAACGGGACGTAAAAGAGAAGCCCCAGCATTTT
cdr3_aa: CSARKRDVKEKPQHF

d_call: -
v_call: TRBV11-2
clone_size: few
j_call: TRBJ2-1
cdr3_nt: TGTGCCAGCAGCTTAGGGACAACCAGCTCCTACAATGAGCAGTTCTTC
cdr3_aa: CASSLGTTSSYNEQFF

d_call: -
v_call: TRBV20-1
clone_size: few
j_call: TRBJ1-5
cdr3_nt: TGCAGTGCTAGACGACAGTTCAATCAGCCCCAGCATTTT
cdr3_aa: CSARRQFNQPQHF

d_call: TRBD2
v_call: TRBV5-1
clone_size: -
j_call: TRBJ2-5
cdr3_nt: TGCGCCAGCTCCGGGAGGGTTTTTGGGGAGACCCAGTACTTC
cdr3_aa: CASSGRVFGETQYF

d_call: TRBD1
v_call: TRBV6-1
clone_size: few
j_call: TRBJ2-7
cdr3_nt: TGTGCCAGCAGTACAACTTGGGTCAGGGGGCGCGTCTACGAGCAGTACTTC
cdr3_aa: CASSTTWVRGRVYEQYF

d_call: TRBD1
v_call: TRBV2
clone_size: once
j_call: TRBJ1-5
cdr3_nt: TGTGCCAGCAGTGAGGGGGACAGTCTTAATCAGCCCCAGCATTTT
cdr3_aa: CASSEGDSLNQPQHF

d_call: TRBD1
v_call: TRBV18
clone_size: -
j_call: TRBJ1-4
cdr3_nt: TGTGCCAGCTCACAAACCCGAACCGGGACAGGAGACGAAAAACTGTTTTTT
cdr3_aa: CASSQTRTGTGDEKLFF

d_call: TRBD2
v_call: TRBV28
clone_size: few
j_call: TRBJ2-1
cdr3_nt: TGTGCCAGCAGTTACCTCGGACTAGCGGGGGGGTATGAGCAGTTCTTC
cdr3_aa: CASSYLGLAGGYEQFF

d_call: -
v_call: TRBV7-2
clone_size: few
j_call: TRBJ1-1
cdr3_nt: TGTGCCAGCAGCTTAACTACCCAAGGGAACGCTTTCTTT
cdr3_aa: CASSLTTQGNAFF

d_call: TRBD1
v_call: TRBV24-1
clone_size: -
j_call: TRBJ1-2
cdr3_nt: TGTGCCACCCGGGACAGCCTCTATGGCTACACCTTC
cdr3_aa: CATRDSLYGYTF

d_call: TRBD2
v_call: TRBV5-1
clone_size: few
j_call: TRBJ2-1
cdr3_nt: TGCGCCAGCAGCAGCGGCACCGGCGGGGACTACTCCTACAATGAGCAGTTCTTC
cdr3_aa: CASSSGTGGDYSYNEQFF